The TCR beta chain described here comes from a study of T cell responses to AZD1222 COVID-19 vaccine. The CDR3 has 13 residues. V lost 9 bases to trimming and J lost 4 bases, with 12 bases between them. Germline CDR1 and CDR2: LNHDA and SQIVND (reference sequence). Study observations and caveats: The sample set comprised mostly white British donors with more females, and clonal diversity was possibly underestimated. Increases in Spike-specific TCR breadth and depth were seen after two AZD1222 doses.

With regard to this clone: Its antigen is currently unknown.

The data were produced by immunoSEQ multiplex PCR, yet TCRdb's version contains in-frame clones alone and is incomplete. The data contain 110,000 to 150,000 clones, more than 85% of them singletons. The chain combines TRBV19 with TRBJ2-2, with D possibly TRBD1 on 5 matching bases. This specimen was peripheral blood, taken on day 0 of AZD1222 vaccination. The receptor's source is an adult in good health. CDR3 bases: TGTGCCAGCCTTGGGCAGGGCACCGGGGAGCTGTTTTTT. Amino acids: CASLGQGTGELFF.